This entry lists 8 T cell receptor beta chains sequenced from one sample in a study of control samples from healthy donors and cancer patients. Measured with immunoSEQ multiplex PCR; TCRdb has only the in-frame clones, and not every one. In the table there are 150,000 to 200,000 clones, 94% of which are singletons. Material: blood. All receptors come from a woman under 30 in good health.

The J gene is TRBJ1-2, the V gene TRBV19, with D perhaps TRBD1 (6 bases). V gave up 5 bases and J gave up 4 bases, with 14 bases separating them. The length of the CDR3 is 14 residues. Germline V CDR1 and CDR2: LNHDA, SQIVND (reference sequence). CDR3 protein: CASSDPGTPYGYTF. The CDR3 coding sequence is TGTGCCAGTAGTGACCCCGGGACACCCTATGGCTACACCTTC.

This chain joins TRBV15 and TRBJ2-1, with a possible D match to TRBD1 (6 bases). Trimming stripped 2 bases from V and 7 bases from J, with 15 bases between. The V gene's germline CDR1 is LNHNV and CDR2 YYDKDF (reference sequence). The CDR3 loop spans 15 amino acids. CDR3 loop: CATSRRTGIGNEQFF. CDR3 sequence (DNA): TGTGCCACCAGCAGAAGAACAGGGATAGGGAATGAGCAGTTCTTC.

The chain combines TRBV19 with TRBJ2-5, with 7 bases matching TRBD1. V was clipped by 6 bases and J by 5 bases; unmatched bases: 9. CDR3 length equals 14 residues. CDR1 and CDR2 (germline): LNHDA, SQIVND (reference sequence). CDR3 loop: CASSPKQGRETQYF. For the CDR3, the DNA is TGTGCCAGTAGCCCAAAACAGGGGCGGGAGACCCAGTACTTC.

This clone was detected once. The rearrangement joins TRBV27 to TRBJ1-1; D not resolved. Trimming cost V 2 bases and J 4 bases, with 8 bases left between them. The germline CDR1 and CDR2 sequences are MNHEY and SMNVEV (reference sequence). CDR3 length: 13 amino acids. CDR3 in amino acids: CASSLRPGTEAFF. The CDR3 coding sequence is TGTGCCAGCAGTTTACGCCCGGGCACTGAAGCTTTCTTT.

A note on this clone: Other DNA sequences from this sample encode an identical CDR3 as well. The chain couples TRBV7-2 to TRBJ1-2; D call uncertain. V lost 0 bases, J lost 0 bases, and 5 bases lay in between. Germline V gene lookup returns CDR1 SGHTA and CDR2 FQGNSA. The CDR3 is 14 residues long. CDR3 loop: CASSLAGSNYGYTF. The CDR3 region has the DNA TGTGCCAGCAGCTTAGCGGGGTCTAACTATGGCTACACCTTC.

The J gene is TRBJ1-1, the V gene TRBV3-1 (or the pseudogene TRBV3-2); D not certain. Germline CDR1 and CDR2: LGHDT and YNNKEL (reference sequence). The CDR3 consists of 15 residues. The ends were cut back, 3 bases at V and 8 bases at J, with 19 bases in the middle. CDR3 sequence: CASSQLGGLVREAFF. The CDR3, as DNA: TGTGCCAGCAGCCAGCTCGGAGGGCTGGTCCGGGAAGCTTTCTTT.

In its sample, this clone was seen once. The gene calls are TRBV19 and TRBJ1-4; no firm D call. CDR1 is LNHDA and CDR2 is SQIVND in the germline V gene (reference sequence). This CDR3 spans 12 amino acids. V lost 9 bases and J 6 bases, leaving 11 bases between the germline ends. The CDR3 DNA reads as TGTGCCAGCGGCCGGGCTTATGAAAAACTGTTTTTT. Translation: CASGRAYEKLFF.

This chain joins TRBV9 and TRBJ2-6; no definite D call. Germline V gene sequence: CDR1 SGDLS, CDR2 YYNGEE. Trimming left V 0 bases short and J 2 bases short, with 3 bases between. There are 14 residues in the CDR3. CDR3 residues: CASSVEAGANVLTF. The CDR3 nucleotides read TGTGCCAGCAGCGTAGAGGCTGGGGCCAACGTCCTGACTTTC.